These 24 T cell receptor beta chains came from one sample sequenced in a study of preoperative IRX-2 immunotherapy in early breast cancer. This sample's treatment: preoperative locoregional IRX-2 cytokine immunotherapy. The data were produced by immunoSEQ multiplex PCR, yet TCRdb's version contains in-frame clones alone and is incomplete. The data contain 40,000 to 45,000 clones, around 77% of them singletons. The sample consisted of tumor tissue, taken after IRX-2 immunotherapy. These receptors came from a human donor with breast cancer.

The CDR3 reads CASSQSGAGELFF. CDR3 bases: TGTGCCAGCAGCCAATCGGGGGCCGGGGAGCTGTTTTTT. The rearrangement joins TRBV16 to TRBJ2-2, with D perhaps assigned TRBD1 or TRBD2 (5 bases each). The V end lost 0 bases, the J end lost 6 bases, and 5 bases lay between the germline ends. Germline CDR1 and CDR2: KGHSY and FQNENV. There are 13 residues in the CDR3.

The chain joins TRBV14 to TRBJ2-4; no firm D call. The germline V gene has CDR1 SGHDN and CDR2 FVKESK. The V gene lost 1 base and the J gene lost 7 bases, with 8 bases spanning the gap. The CDR3 has 13 residues. CDR3 amino acids: CASSQVKNNIQYF. The CDR3 nucleotides are TGTGCCAGCAGCCAAGTAAAAAACAACATTCAGTACTTC. The full variable domain, completed using reference TRBV14 and TRBJ2-4, is EAGVTQFPSHSVIEKGQTVTLRCDPISGHDNLYWYRRVMGKEIKFLLHFVKESKQDESGMPNNRFLAERTGGTYSTLKVQPAELEDSGVYFCASSQVKNNIQYFGAGTRLSVL.

The chain joins TRBV10-2 to TRBJ2-7; TRBD2 matches at 7 bases. The CDR3 contains 14 residues. The V and J ends lost 2 bases and 6 bases, in that order; junction bases with no gene match: 7. The V gene's germline CDR1 is WSHSY and CDR2 SAAADI. CDR3 amino acids: CASSEGSGIGEQYF. The CDR3 DNA sequence: TGCGCCAGCAGTGAGGGAAGCGGGATCGGCGAGCAGTACTTC.

This clone was detected once. The chain links TRBV6-8 to TRBJ2-3, with D possibly TRBD2 on 6 matching bases. CDR1 MNHGY and CDR2 SAAAGT come from the germline V gene. The ends were cut back, 7 bases at V and 1 base at J, with 9 bases in the middle. The CDR3 has 13 residues. As DNA, the CDR3 is TGTGCCAGCACCCCGGGAGGCACAGATACGCAGTATTTT. The encoded protein is CASTPGGTDTQYF.

CDR3 sequence (DNA): TGTGCCAGCAGCTTCACAGGGCCAGCCTACAATGAGCAGTTCTTC. This translates into CASSFTGPAYNEQFF. The rearrangement joins TRBV11-3 to TRBJ2-1, with D possibly TRBD1 on 6 matching bases. The V gene lost 3 bases and the J gene lost 2 bases, with 11 bases spanning the gap. Germline assignment: CDR1 SGHNT and CDR2 YENEEA. This CDR3 has 15 amino acids.

The rearrangement joins TRBV10-2 to TRBJ2-7, with D maybe TRBD1 (7 bases). The CDR3 contains 17 residues. The germline V gene encodes CDR1 WSHSY and CDR2 SAAADI. V was shortened by 7 bases and J by 0 bases, with 22 bases between the two germline ends. CDR3 loop: CASTRGWGDSLSYEQYF. The DNA of the CDR3 is TGCGCCAGCACTCGAGGGTGGGGGGACAGCCTCTCCTACGAGCAGTACTTC.

The chain recombines TRBV19 with TRBJ2-5, with D perhaps TRBD2 (6 bases). The CDR3 runs 13 residues. The V end lost 5 bases, the J end lost 0 bases, and 7 bases lay between the germline ends. From germline, CDR1 is LNHDA and CDR2 SQIVND (reference sequence). The CDR3 reads CASSGRYQETQYF. As DNA, the CDR3 is TGTGCCAGTAGTGGGAGGTACCAAGAGACCCAGTACTTC.

This chain uses TRBV29-1 with TRBJ2-7, with 11 nucleotides matching TRBD1. V shed 2 bases, J shed 6 bases, and the junction held 3 bases outside the gene matches. Germline CDR1 and CDR2: SQVTM and ANQGSEA. The CDR3 is 13 residues long. The CDR3 region has the DNA TGCAGCGTTGAAAGGGACAGGGGGTCCGAGCAGTACTTC. Its translation is CSVERDRGSEQYF.

V and J are TRBV29-1 and TRBJ1-2, with a weak D call TRBD1 (5 bases). The CDR3 runs to 13 residues. Between the trimmed V and J ends, which lost 0 bases and 4 bases, there was a span of 9 bases. Germline V gives CDR1 SQVTM, CDR2 ANQGSEA. CDR3 sequence reads: CSVEDRVGYGYTF. Written as DNA, the CDR3 is TGCAGCGTTGAAGACAGGGTTGGCTATGGCTACACCTTC.

The chain recombines TRBV5-1 with TRBJ1-4; D remains unclear. This CDR3 is built from 17 residues. The germline V gene encodes CDR1 SGHRS and CDR2 YFSETQ. V lost 4 bases, J lost 0 bases, and 16 bases lay in between. CDR3 nucleotides: TGCGCCAGCAGCCTCACCGTAGGGTCTACAACTAATGAAAAACTGTTTTTT. Its translation is CASSLTVGSTTNEKLFF.

This chain links TRBV28 with TRBJ2-2; D perhaps matches TRBD2 (5 bases). The V end was cut by 6 bases, the J end by 0 bases, with 11 bases between. Germline V gene lookup returns CDR1 MDHEN and CDR2 SYDVKM. The CDR3 is 15 amino acids. The CDR3 nucleotides are TGTGCCAGCAGCCCCAGCGGCGCGAACACCGGGGAGCTGTTTTTT. Translating it yields CASSPSGANTGELFF.

V usage is TRBV6-8 and J usage is TRBJ1-2; D unresolved. The CDR3 is made up of 12 amino acids. Germline lookup yields CDR1 MNHGY and CDR2 SAAAGT. The germline V and J ends were trimmed by 2 bases and 8 bases, with 9 bases remaining between them. The CDR3 spells CASSYIGSGYTF. The CDR3 DNA is TGTGCCAGCAGTTACATTGGGTCAGGCTACACCTTC.

V and J are TRBV5-1 and TRBJ2-1, with D tentatively TRBD1 (5 bases). This CDR3 contains 14 residues. V lost 5 bases to trimming and J lost 3 bases, with 12 bases between them. Per the germline V gene, CDR1 is SGHRS and CDR2 is YFSETQ. The CDR3 loop reads CASRPGQGYNEQFF. The CDR3 region has the DNA TGCGCCAGCAGACCAGGGCAGGGCTACAATGAGCAGTTCTTC.

The chain recombines TRBV28 with TRBJ2-2; a possible D gene is TRBD2 (5 bases). V was shortened by 4 bases and J by 6 bases, with 9 bases between the two germline ends. The CDR3 is 13 residues long. Germline loops: CDR1 MDHEN, CDR2 SYDVKM. CDR3 in DNA: TGTGCCAGCAGTTGGAGGACTCCCGGGGAGCTGTTTTTT. Amino acid sequence: CASSWRTPGELFF.

The chain recombines TRBV28 with TRBJ2-7, with TRBD2 matching 8 bases. V lost 5 bases to trimming and J lost 0 bases; unmatched junction nucleotides: 3. The CDR3 extends over 14 amino acids. CDR1 MDHEN and CDR2 SYDVKM come from the germline V gene. The CDR3 DNA reads as TGTGCCAGCAGTCTCGGGGGGGGCTCCTACGAGCAGTACTTC. This sequence encodes CASSLGGGSYEQYF.

This clone was picked up a small number of times. This chain links TRBV30 with TRBJ1-1, with TRBD1 identical over 7 bases. The CDR3 covers 16 residues. Looked up from germline, CDR1 is GTSNPN and CDR2 is SVGIG (reference sequence). V lost 1 base and J lost 4; bases outside the gene matches: 12. In DNA, the CDR3 is TGTGCCTGGAGTGGGCAGGGGGAGGCGAGTTTCACTGAAGCTTTCTTT. Translating it yields CAWSGQGEASFTEAFF.

The table lists this clone with a few counts. The chain employs TRBV14 and TRBJ2-2; no reliable D call. Trimming removed 0 bases at V and 1 base at J, with 3 bases between. Germline V CDR1 and CDR2: SGHDN, FVKESK. This CDR3 region has 14 residues. The CDR3 is CASSQELNTGELFF. The CDR3 coding sequence is TGTGCCAGCAGCCAAGAGTTGAACACCGGGGAGCTGTTTTTT.

The gene calls are TRBV12-5 and TRBJ2-3; D is possibly TRBD1 (5 bases). There are 13 residues in the CDR3. Trimming took off 6 bases at V and 3 bases at J, with 10 bases between the two ends. CDR1 and CDR2 from the germline V gene are LGHNT and FRNRAP. Here the CDR3 reads CASGPKGTDTQYF. CDR3 coding DNA: TGTGCTAGTGGGCCTAAGGGGACAGATACGCAGTATTTT.

This clone occurred a few times. The CDR3 here is CASSLGGSSQYEQYF. As DNA, the CDR3 is TGTGCCAGCAGCTTGGGCGGATCATCCCAGTACGAGCAGTACTTC. J is TRBJ2-7 and V is TRBV11-3; D ambiguous. Germline V gene data show CDR1 as SGHNT and CDR2 as YENEEA. The V end was cut by 3 bases, the J end by 4 bases, with 16 bases between. The CDR3 extends over 15 amino acids. Full variable domain (missing parts from reference TRBV11-3 and TRBJ2-7): EAGVVQSPRYKIIEKKQPVAFWCNPISGHNTLYWYLQNLGQGPELLIRYENEEAVDDSQLPKDRFSAERLKGVDSTLKIQPAELGDSAVYLCASSLGGSSQYEQYFGPGTRLTVT.

This clone has a single count. This rearrangement joins TRBV7-8 to TRBJ1-4; D is possibly TRBD1 (6 bases). Trimming pared 5 bases from V and 5 bases from J, leaving 15 bases between. Germline values: CDR1 SGHVS, CDR2 FQNEAQ. This CDR3 has 15 residues. CDR3 DNA: TGTGCCAGCAGCCCACAGGGAGGGGTAAATGAAAAACTGTTTTTT. Its translation: CASSPQGGVNEKLFF.

The rearrangement joins TRBV28 to TRBJ2-5; tentatively, D is TRBD2 (7 bases). Trimming took 6 bases from V and 2 from J, leaving 10 bases between them. Germline CDR1 reads MDHEN; CDR2 reads SYDVKM. This CDR3 is 13 amino acids long. DNA for the CDR3: TGTGCCAGCAGGGAGGGGGGGCAAGAGACCCAGTACTTC. Translated: CASREGGQETQYF.

In its sample, this clone was seen once. The chain combines TRBV7-7 with TRBJ1-6; 7 positions match TRBD1. The J segment lost 4 bases and the V segment lost 7 bases, leaving 19 bases of the junction unmatched. Germline loops: CDR1 SSHAT, CDR2 FNYEAQ (reference sequence). CDR3 size: 19 residues. The CDR3 DNA follows: TGTGCCAGCACCCTTATAAGCTTAGAAGGGGGCAAGTATAATTCACCCCTCCACTTT. Its protein is CASTLISLEGGKYNSPLHF.

The rearrangement uses TRBV6-8 and TRBJ2-7, with D possibly TRBD2 on 6 matching bases. Trimming removed 3 bases at V and 3 bases at J, with 9 bases between. The CDR3 loop spans 13 amino acids. Germline-derived CDR1 and CDR2 are MNHGY and SAAAGT. CDR3 bases: TGTGCCAGCAGTTATGATAGCGGCTACGAGCAGTACTTC. Translation gives CASSYDSGYEQYF.

This chain links TRBV19 with TRBJ1-3; D gene ambiguous. CDR3 size: 14 residues. CDR1 is LNHDA, CDR2 SQIVND, per germline (reference sequence). Trimming removed 7 bases from V and 4 bases from J, with 14 bases in between. The CDR3 loop reads CASKGEGGGNTIYF. The CDR3 DNA reads TGTGCCAGTAAGGGAGAGGGAGGAGGAAACACCATATATTTT.